The text below deals with one T cell receptor (beta chain). The sample belongs to a study of control samples from healthy donors and cancer patients. The CDR3 consists of 11 residues. The germline V and J ends were trimmed by 10 bases and 8 bases, with 14 bases remaining between them. The table came from immunoSEQ multiplex PCR; TCRdb's copy has only in-frame clones and leaves some out. This sample has about 44,000 clones, with 70% found just once. This chain uses TRBV12-3 or TRBV12-4 with TRBJ1-2; no definite D call. The sample consisted of formalin-fixed, paraffin-embedded tissue. This clonotype was sampled from a male donor with melanoma. CDR3 in DNA: TGTGCCACCACCTTCGCGAGAGGCTACACCTTC. Translation: CATTFARGYTF.